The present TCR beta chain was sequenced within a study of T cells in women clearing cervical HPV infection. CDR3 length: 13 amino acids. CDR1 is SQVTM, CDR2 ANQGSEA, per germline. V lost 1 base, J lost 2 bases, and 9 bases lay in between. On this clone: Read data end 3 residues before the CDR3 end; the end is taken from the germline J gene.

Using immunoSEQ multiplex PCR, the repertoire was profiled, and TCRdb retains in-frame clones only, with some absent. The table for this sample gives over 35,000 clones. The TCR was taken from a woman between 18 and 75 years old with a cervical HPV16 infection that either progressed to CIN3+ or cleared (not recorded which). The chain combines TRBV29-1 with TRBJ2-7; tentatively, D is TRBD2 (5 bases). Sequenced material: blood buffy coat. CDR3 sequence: CSVEAMRAYEQYF. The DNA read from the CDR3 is TGCAGCGTTGAAGCTATGCGGGCCTACGAG.